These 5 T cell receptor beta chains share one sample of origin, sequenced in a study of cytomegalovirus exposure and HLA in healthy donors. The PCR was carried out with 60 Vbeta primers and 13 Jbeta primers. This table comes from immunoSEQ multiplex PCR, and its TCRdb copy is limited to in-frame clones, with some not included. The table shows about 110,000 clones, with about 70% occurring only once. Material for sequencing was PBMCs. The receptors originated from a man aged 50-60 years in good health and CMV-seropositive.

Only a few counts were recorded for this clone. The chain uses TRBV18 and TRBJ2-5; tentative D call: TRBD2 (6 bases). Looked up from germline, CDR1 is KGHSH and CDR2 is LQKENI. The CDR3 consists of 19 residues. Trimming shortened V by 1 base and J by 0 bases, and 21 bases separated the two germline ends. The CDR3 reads CASSPLNSRSSGNQETQYF. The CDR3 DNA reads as TGTGCCAGCTCACCACTAAATAGCAGGAGTAGCGGAAACCAAGAGACCCAGTACTTC.

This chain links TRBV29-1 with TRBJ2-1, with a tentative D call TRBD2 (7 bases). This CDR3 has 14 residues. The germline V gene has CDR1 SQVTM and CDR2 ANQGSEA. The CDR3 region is CSGGGGTSYNEQFF. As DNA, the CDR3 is TGCAGTGGAGGGGGAGGGACCTCCTACAATGAGCAGTTCTTC.

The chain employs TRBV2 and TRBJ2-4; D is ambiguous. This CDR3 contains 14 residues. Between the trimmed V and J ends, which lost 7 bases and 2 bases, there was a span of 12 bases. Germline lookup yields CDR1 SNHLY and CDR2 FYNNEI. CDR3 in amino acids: CASNVGGTKNIQYF. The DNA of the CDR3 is TGTGCCAGCAATGTTGGCGGTACCAAAAACATTCAGTACTTC.

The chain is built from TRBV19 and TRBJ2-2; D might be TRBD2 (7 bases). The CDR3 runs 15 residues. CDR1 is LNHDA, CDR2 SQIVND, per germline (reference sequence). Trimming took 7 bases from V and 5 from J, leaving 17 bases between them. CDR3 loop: CASTEGGGKTGELFF. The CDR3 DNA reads TGTGCCAGTACCGAGGGAGGGGGGAAGACCGGGGAGCTGTTTTTT.

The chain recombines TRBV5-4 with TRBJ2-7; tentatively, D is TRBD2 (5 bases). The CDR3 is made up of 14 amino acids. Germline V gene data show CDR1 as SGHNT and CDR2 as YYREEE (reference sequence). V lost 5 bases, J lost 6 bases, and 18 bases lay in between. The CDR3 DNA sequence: TGTGCCAGCAGTCGGGCGGAGTCGAGGGTCGAGCAGTACTTC. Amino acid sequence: CASSRAESRVEQYF.